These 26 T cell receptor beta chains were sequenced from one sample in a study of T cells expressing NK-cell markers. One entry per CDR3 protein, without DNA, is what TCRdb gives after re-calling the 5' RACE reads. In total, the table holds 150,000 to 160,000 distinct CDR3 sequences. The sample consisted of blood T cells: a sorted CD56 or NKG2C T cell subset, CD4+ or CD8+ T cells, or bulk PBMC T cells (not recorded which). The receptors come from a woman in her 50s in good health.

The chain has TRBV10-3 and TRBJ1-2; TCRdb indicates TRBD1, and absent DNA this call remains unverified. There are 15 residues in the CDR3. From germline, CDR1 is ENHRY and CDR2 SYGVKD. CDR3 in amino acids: CAISDGQDLTYGYTF.

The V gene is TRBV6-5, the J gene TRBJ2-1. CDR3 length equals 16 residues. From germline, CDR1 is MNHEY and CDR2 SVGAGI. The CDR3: CASSHSGRTDHNEQFF.

The chain's CDR3 is CASSPIAGAYEQYF. This chain connects TRBV3-1 to TRBJ2-7; TCRdb picks TRBD2, but there is no DNA to check that call. The V gene's germline CDR1 is LGHDT and CDR2 YNNKEL (reference sequence). The CDR3 is 14 residues long.

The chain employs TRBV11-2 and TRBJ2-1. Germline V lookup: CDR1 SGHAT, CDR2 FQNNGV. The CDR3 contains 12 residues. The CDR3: CASSWTSWEQFF.

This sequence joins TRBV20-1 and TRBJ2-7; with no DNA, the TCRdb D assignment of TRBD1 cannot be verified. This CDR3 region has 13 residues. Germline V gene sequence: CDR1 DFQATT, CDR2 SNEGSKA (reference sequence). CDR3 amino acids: CSAPGQGRDEQYF.

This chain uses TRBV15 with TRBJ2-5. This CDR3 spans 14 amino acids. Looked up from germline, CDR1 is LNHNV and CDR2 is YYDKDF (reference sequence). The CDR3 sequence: CATSRDYQAKTQYF.

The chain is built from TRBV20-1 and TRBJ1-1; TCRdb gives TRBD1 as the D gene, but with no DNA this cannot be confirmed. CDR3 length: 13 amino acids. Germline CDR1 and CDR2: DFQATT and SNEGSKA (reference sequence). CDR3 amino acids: CSLQGGGNTEAFF.

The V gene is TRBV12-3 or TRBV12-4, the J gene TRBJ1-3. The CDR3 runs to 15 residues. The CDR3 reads CASSFRRSSGNTIYF.

The CDR3 here is CASSVKKVSDTQYF. J is TRBJ2-3 and V is TRBV9. Germline V gene data show CDR1 as SGDLS and CDR2 as YYNGEE. This CDR3 is 14 amino acids long.

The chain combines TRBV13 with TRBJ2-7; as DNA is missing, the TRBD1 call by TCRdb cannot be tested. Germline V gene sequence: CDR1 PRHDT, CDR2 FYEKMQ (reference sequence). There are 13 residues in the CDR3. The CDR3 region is CASSRDRSYEQYF.

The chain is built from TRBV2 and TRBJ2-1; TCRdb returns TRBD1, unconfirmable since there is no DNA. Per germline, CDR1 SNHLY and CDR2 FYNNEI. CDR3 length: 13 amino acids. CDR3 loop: CATVTGTYNEQFF. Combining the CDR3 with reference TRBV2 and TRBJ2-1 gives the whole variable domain EPEVTQTPSHQVTQMGQEVILRCVPISNHLYFYWYRQILGQKVEFLVSFYNNEISEKSEIFDDQFSVERPDGSNFTLKIRSTKLEDSAMYFCATVTGTYNEQFFGPGTRLTVL.

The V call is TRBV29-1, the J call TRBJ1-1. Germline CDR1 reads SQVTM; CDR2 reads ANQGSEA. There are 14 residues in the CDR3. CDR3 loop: CSVARRPGDTEAFF.

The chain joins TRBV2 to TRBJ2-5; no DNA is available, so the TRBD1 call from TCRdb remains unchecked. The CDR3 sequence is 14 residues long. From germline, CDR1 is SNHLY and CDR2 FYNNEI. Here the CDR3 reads CASSEGGAQETQYF. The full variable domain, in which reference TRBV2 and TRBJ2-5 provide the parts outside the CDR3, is EPEVTQTPSHQVTQMGQEVILRCVPISNHLYFYWYRQILGQKVEFLVSFYNNEISEKSEIFDDQFSVERPDGSNFTLKIRSTKLEDSAMYFCASSEGGAQETQYFGPGTRLLVL.

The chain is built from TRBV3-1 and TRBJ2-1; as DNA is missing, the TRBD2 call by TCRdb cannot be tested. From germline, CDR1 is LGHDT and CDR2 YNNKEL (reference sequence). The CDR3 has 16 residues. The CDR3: CASRPNNGRQRNEQFF.

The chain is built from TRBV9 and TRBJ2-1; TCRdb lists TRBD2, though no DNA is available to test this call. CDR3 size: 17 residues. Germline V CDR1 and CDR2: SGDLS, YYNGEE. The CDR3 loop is CASSANLAGAPRNEQFF. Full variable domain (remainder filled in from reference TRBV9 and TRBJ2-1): DSGVTQTPKHLITATGQRVTLRCSPRSGDLSVYWYQQSLDQGLQFLIQYYNGEERAKGNILERFSAQQFPDLHSELNLSSLELGDSALYFCASSANLAGAPRNEQFFGPGTRLTVL.

This CDR3 is CSARDPQGALYEQYF. The chain uses TRBV20-1 and TRBJ2-7; the D gene TCRdb calls, TRBD1, cannot be checked with no DNA. The CDR3 is 15 amino acids. Germline values: CDR1 DFQATT, CDR2 SNEGSKA (reference sequence).

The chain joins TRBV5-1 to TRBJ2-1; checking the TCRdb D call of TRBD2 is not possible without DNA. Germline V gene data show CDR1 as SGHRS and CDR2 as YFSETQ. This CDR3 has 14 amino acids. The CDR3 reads CASSLGAGGPIRFF.

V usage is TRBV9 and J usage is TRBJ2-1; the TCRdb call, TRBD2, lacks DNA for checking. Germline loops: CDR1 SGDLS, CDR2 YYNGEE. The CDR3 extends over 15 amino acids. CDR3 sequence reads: CASSVDRGVGNEQFF.

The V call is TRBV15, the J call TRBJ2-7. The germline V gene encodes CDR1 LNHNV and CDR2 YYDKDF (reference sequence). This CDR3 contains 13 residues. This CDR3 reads CATSTQSSDEQYF. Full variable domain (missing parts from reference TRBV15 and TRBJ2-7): DAMVIQNPRYQVTQFGKPVTLSCSQTLNHNVMYWYQQKSSQAPKLLFHYYDKDFNNEADTPDNFQSRRPNTSFCFLDIRSPGLGDTAMYLCATSTQSSDEQYFGPGTRLTVT.

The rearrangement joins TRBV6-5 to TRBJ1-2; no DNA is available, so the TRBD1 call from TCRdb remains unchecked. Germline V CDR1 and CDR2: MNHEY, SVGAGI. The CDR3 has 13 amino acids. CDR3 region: CASSHRQGDGYTF.

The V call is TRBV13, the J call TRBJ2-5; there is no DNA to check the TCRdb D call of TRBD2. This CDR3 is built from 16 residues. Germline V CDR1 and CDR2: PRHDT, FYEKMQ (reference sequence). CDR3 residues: CASSLRLAGVLETQYF.

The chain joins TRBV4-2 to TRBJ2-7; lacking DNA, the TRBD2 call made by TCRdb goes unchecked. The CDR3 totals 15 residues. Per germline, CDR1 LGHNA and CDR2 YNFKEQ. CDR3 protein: CASSQPADVSYEQYF.

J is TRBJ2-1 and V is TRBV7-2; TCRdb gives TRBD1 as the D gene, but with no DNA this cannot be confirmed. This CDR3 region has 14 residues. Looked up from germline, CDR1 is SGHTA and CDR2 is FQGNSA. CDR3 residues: CASSLGRGSNEQFF.

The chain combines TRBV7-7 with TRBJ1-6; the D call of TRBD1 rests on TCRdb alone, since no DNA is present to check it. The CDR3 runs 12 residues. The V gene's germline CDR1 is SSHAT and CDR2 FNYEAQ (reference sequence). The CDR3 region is CARDRGGSPLHF.

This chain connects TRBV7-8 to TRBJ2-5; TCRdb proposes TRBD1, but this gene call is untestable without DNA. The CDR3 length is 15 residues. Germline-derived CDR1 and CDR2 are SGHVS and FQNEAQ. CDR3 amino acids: CASSLLGQLQETQYF. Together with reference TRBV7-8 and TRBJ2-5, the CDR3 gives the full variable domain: GAGVSQSPRYKVAKRGQDVALRCDPISGHVSLFWYQQALGQGPEFLTYFQNEAQLDKSGLPSDRFFAERPEGSVSTLKIQRTQQEDSAVYLCASSLLGQLQETQYFGPGTRLLVL.

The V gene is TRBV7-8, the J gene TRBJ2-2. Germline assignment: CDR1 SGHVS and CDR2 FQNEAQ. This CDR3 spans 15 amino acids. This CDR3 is CASSLAIRGAGELFF.